Described below is a single T cell receptor (beta chain) sequence and its context. Methods used by the authors: Amplification of reference gene primers was used by the study to estimate nucleated cell counts. Sequenced by immunoSEQ multiplex PCR; TCRdb stores in-frame clones only, minus some. D and trimming were read from the DNA, whereas the V and J calls and clone size are those reported in that table. This sample has roughly 160,000 clones, with roughly nine tenths found just once. This sample is drawn from a study of blood T cell repertoires in COVID-19. Background on the study: Both acute and convalescent COVID-19 samples were obtained from the United States, Italy and Spain. The cDNA or gDNA used as material had been derived from T cells, B-cell-depleted T cells, or PBMCs.

The germline V gene has CDR1 LGHDT and CDR2 YNNKEL (reference sequence). V was pared by 3 bases and J by 2 bases, with 14 bases between. This CDR3 spans 16 amino acids. The source material was peripheral blood. The sequence was collected from a man younger than 30 with acute or convalescent COVID-19. The chain uses TRBV3-1 (or the pseudogene TRBV3-2) and TRBJ1-3; D possibly corresponds to TRBD1 (6 bases). The CDR3 nucleotides read TGTGCCAGCAGCCACTTGGACAGTTCGCCTGGAAACACCATATATTTT. Its protein product is CASSHLDSSPGNTIYF.